This passage covers 29 T cell receptor beta chains from one sample sequenced in a study of early T cells in non-severe SARS-CoV-2 infection. Each CDR3 protein gets one entry after TCRdb re-called the 5' RACE reads with MiXCR. The sample has about 58,000 distinct CDR3 sequences; 10% to 15% are singletons. What was sequenced was whole blood. These receptors all stem from an adult who was a healthcare worker with PCR-confirmed SARS-CoV-2 infection or an uninfected control (not recorded which).

In its sample, this clonotype was seen many times. V usage is TRBV4-3 and J usage is TRBJ2-7, with D unclear. Per germline, CDR1 LGHNA and CDR2 YSLEER. The CDR3 has 15 residues. Trimming took off 3 bases at V and 2 bases at J, with 14 bases between the two ends. Here the CDR3 DNA reads TGCGCCAGCAGCCAGTCGACACGTACAACCTACGAGCAGTACTTC. It is translated as CASSQSTRTTYEQYF.

The chain uses TRBV29-1 and TRBJ2-1; perhaps TRBD1 as D (6 bases). This CDR3 contains 16 residues. Germline lookup yields CDR1 SQVTM and CDR2 ANQGSEA. Trimming stripped 1 base from V and 1 base from J, with 14 bases between. CDR3 amino acids: CSVEAPSRGSYNEQFF. CDR3 in DNA: TGCAGCGTTGAAGCCCCCTCGAGGGGGTCCTACAATGAGCAGTTCTTC.

At least ten counts were recorded for this clonotype. CDR3 sequence: CASSPRGPEPPGANVLTF. CDR3 sequence (DNA): TGTGCCAGCAGCCCAAGAGGCCCCGAGCCTCCTGGGGCCAACGTCCTGACTTTC. This sequence joins TRBV7-2 and TRBJ2-6; D ambiguous. Germline assignment: CDR1 SGHTA and CDR2 FQGNSA. The CDR3 runs 18 residues. Trimming took off 5 bases at V and 2 bases at J, with 19 bases between the two ends.

This clonotype was counted only a few times. The chain combines TRBV28 with TRBJ1-2; D is uncertain. In germline, CDR1 is MDHEN, CDR2 SYDVKM. The CDR3 contains 12 residues. V lost 4 bases and J lost 4, with 7 bases in between. The CDR3 spells CASSSGFYGYTF. The CDR3 region has the DNA TGTGCCAGCAGTTCAGGATTCTATGGCTACACCTTC.

This clonotype was recorded at least ten times. J is TRBJ1-5 and V is TRBV12-3 or TRBV12-4; possible D gene TRBD1, 6 bases. There are 15 residues in the CDR3. The V gene lost 0 bases and the J gene lost 1 base, with 7 bases spanning the gap. This CDR3 reads CASSLAQGSNQPQHF. The CDR3, as DNA: TGTGCCAGCAGTTTAGCGCAGGGGAGCAATCAGCCCCAGCATTTT.

This chain links TRBV11-3 with TRBJ2-3, with D unclear. CDR1 is SGHNT, CDR2 YENEEA, per germline. V was shortened by 7 bases and J by 2 bases, with 10 bases between the two germline ends. This CDR3 comprises 13 residues. The CDR3 reads CASKEDLTDTQYF. The CDR3 DNA reads TGTGCCAGCAAAGAAGACCTCACAGATACGCAGTATTTT. Full variable domain (rest looked up from reference TRBV11-3 and TRBJ2-3): EAGVVQSPRYKIIEKKQPVAFWCNPISGHNTLYWYLQNLGQGPELLIRYENEEAVDDSQLPKDRFSAERLKGVDSTLKIQPAELGDSAVYLCASKEDLTDTQYFGPGTRLTVL.

This clonotype has ten or more counts. The CDR3 loop reads CASSSSAEAAYEQYF. CDR3 sequence (DNA): TGTGCCAGCAGCTCCTCTGCTGAGGCCGCCTACGAGCAGTACTTC. The V gene is TRBV7-9, the J gene TRBJ2-7; D not certain. In germline, CDR1 is SEHNR, CDR2 FQNEAQ (reference sequence). The CDR3 is 15 residues long. Trimming left V 4 bases short and J 2 bases short, with 15 bases between. Supplemented by reference TRBV7-9 and TRBJ2-7, the full variable domain reads DTGVSQNPRHKITKRGQNVTFRCDPISEHNRLYWYRQTLGQGPEFLTYFQNEAQLEKSRLLSDRFSAERPKGSFSTLEIQRTEQGDSAMYLCASSSSAEAAYEQYFGPGTRLTVT.

This clonotype was found many times. The chain has TRBV4-3 and TRBJ2-5; the match to TRBD2 covers 7 bases. Germline lookup yields CDR1 LGHNA and CDR2 YSLEER. The CDR3 contains 15 residues. Trimming cost V 1 base and J 5 bases; bases outside gene matches: 7. CDR3 residues: CASSQVNGRRETQYF. DNA of the CDR3: TGCGCCAGCAGCCAAGTTAACGGGAGGAGGGAGACCCAGTACTTC.

This clonotype has just a few counts. The V and J genes are TRBV18 and TRBJ2-7; the D gene is possibly TRBD1 (6 bases). This CDR3 is 13 amino acids long. The V gene lost 6 bases and the J gene lost 5 bases, with 14 bases spanning the gap. Germline lookup yields CDR1 KGHSH and CDR2 LQKENI. CDR3 residues: CASSPATGNEQYF. In nucleotides, the CDR3 is TGTGCCAGCTCGCCTGCCACAGGGAACGAGCAGTACTTC.

There are many counts of this clonotype. The chain recombines TRBV6-5 with TRBJ1-2; no clear D gene. Trimming pared 5 bases from V and 3 bases from J, leaving 10 bases between. Germline V gives CDR1 MNHEY, CDR2 SVGAGI. This CDR3 is 13 amino acids long. The CDR3 here is CASSPIRYYGYTF. For the CDR3, the DNA is TGTGCCAGCAGTCCAATCCGGTACTATGGCTACACCTTC.

V usage is TRBV28 and J usage is TRBJ2-5; 9 positions match TRBD1. J was trimmed by 9 bases and V by 3 bases; bases with no gene match: 11. Per the germline V gene, CDR1 is MDHEN and CDR2 is SYDVKM. The CDR3 totals 15 residues. For the CDR3, the DNA is TGTGCCAGCAGTTTCGGGACAGGGCAATCCCCTGCCCAGTACTTC. This gives the protein CASSFGTGQSPAQYF.

This clonotype came up many times. The rearrangement uses TRBV11-2 and TRBJ2-5; 9 bases align to TRBD2. Germline CDR1 and CDR2: SGHAT and FQNNGV. The CDR3 extends over 14 amino acids. After removal of 5 bases from V and 2 bases from J, the junction contained 3 bases not matched to a gene. The CDR3 loop reads CASSLSGGQETQYF. Here the CDR3 DNA reads TGTGCCAGCAGCCTGAGCGGGGGGCAAGAGACCCAGTACTTC.

This clonotype was counted many times. The V gene is TRBV30, the J gene TRBJ2-1; perhaps TRBD2 as D (5 bases). V dropped 2 bases and J dropped 4 bases, with 6 bases sitting between them. Germline V gene sequence: CDR1 GTSNPN, CDR2 SVGIG (reference sequence). The CDR3 loop spans 12 amino acids. Written as DNA, the CDR3 is TGTGCCTGGAGTTCGGGGTACAATGAGCAGTTCTTC. Translating gives CAWSSGYNEQFF.

This clonotype showed up just a few times. The chain links TRBV6-2 or TRBV6-3 to TRBJ1-1; D uncertain. This CDR3 is built from 11 residues. V lost 2 bases and J 5 bases, leaving 3 bases between the germline ends. CDR1 is MNHEY, CDR2 SVGEGT, per germline. The CDR3 loop is CASSYGTEAFF. The DNA for the CDR3 is TGTGCCAGCAGTTACGGGACTGAAGCTTTCTTT.

This clonotype was recorded many times. This chain connects TRBV19 to TRBJ1-5, with TRBD1 as a possible D gene (5 bases). V gave up 3 bases and J gave up 3 bases, with 15 bases separating them. CDR3 size: 16 residues. Looked up from germline, CDR1 is LNHDA and CDR2 is SQIVND (reference sequence). The chain's CDR3 is CASSIGREWDNQPQHF. The CDR3 DNA reads as TGTGCCAGTAGTATTGGCAGGGAGTGGGACAATCAGCCCCAGCATTTT.

The gene calls are TRBV10-3 and TRBJ1-1; TRBD1 aligns across 7 bases. This CDR3 is built from 13 residues. Germline lookup yields CDR1 ENHRY and CDR2 SYGVKD. After removal of 3 bases from V and 6 bases from J, the junction contained 4 bases not matched to a gene. CDR3 nucleotide sequence: TGTGCCATCAGTGATAGGGGGACAGCTGAAGCTTTCTTT. It yields the protein CAISDRGTAEAFF.

The chain recombines TRBV14 with TRBJ2-7; D is possibly TRBD1 (6 bases). V lost 1 base to trimming and J lost 4 bases, with 8 bases between them. This CDR3 contains 13 residues. CDR1 and CDR2 (germline): SGHDN, FVKESK. CDR3 amino acids: CASSQVQGYEQYF. In nucleotides, the CDR3 is TGTGCCAGCAGCCAAGTTCAGGGGTACGAGCAGTACTTC.

CDR3 sequence (DNA): TGCAGTGCTAGAGATCGGGTGAACACTGAAGCTTTCTTT. Amino acids: CSARDRVNTEAFF. The chain combines TRBV20-1 with TRBJ1-1; no definite D call. The CDR3 totals 13 residues. Germline V gene lookup returns CDR1 DFQATT and CDR2 SNEGSKA (reference sequence). Trimming removed 0 bases at V and 0 bases at J, with 5 bases between.

This clonotype was recorded many times. The rearrangement uses TRBV28 and TRBJ2-5; D gene uncertain. The germline V gene encodes CDR1 MDHEN and CDR2 SYDVKM. V lost 6 bases to trimming and J lost 4 bases, with 12 bases between them. The length of the CDR3 is 13 residues. This CDR3 is CASSSSWRETQYF. The CDR3 DNA follows: TGTGCCAGCAGCAGCAGTTGGCGAGAGACCCAGTACTTC.

This clonotype was seen a handful of times. The V call is TRBV5-1, the J call TRBJ1-2; D not certain. Germline V gene sequence: CDR1 SGHRS, CDR2 YFSETQ. Trimming took off 0 bases at V and 5 bases at J, with 26 bases between the two ends. The CDR3 extends over 19 amino acids. DNA of the CDR3: TGCGCCAGCAGCTTGGGCCAACTTGAAGGGCGCTACGCATTTTATGGCTACACCTTC. Amino acids: CASSLGQLEGRYAFYGYTF.

This clonotype was counted a few times. The chain recombines TRBV6-5 with TRBJ2-5; D may be TRBD1 (6 bases). Trimming pared 0 bases from V and 1 base from J, leaving 9 bases between. The CDR3 runs to 15 residues. CDR1 is MNHEY and CDR2 is SVGAGI in the germline V gene. Here the CDR3 reads CASSYSQGIQETQYF. Written as DNA, the CDR3 is TGTGCCAGCAGTTACTCTCAGGGGATCCAAGAGACCCAGTACTTC.

The sample holds many counts of this clonotype. This chain uses TRBV12-3 or TRBV12-4 with TRBJ2-3; TRBD2 might be the D (5 bases). Trimming removed 2 bases from V and 5 bases from J, with 14 bases in between. The CDR3 totals 15 residues. The CDR3 nucleotides are TGTGCCAGCAGTTTATATCACGGGGTAGGAGATACGCAGTATTTT. It is translated as CASSLYHGVGDTQYF.

This clonotype showed up many times. This rearrangement joins TRBV4-3 to TRBJ2-1; maybe TRBD2 (5 bases). This CDR3 has 16 amino acids. The V end was cut by 1 base, the J end by 6 bases, with 16 bases between. Per germline, CDR1 LGHNA and CDR2 YSLEER. Written as DNA, the CDR3 is TGCGCCAGCAGCCAAGTGGGCGGCCCTGGGAGCAATGAGCAGTTCTTC. Residues: CASSQVGGPGSNEQFF.

In its sample, this clonotype was seen a few times. This chain uses TRBV29-1 with TRBJ2-3; 8 positions match TRBD2. V shed 4 bases and J 1 base; nucleotides not matched to a gene: 7. Per germline, CDR1 SQVTM and CDR2 ANQGSEA. The CDR3 consists of 15 residues. The CDR3 nucleotides read TGCAGCGTTGTCGTCCGGGGGGGACGCACAGATACGCAGTATTTT. Protein product: CSVVVRGGRTDTQYF.

The CDR3 reads CASGPGPTDTQYF. DNA of the CDR3: TGTGCCAGCGGCCCAGGACCCACAGATACGCAGTATTTT. The genes are TRBV27 and TRBJ2-3; D gene ambiguous. Trimming cost V 8 bases and J 2 bases, with 11 bases left between them. Germline V CDR1 and CDR2: MNHEY, SMNVEV (reference sequence). The length of the CDR3 is 13 residues.

This clonotype was picked up many times. This chain joins TRBV14 and TRBJ2-2, with D unclear. There are 19 residues in the CDR3. CDR1 is SGHDN, CDR2 FVKESK, per germline. V lost 0 bases, J lost 4 bases, and 21 bases lay in between. As DNA, the CDR3 is TGTGCCAGCAGCCAAGATCTTCTACAGCCTTATTGGTTCACCGGGGAGCTGTTTTTT. The encoded protein is CASSQDLLQPYWFTGELFF.

The rearrangement joins TRBV19 to TRBJ2-7; tentative D call: TRBD1 (5 bases). The CDR3 is 13 residues long. CDR1 is LNHDA, CDR2 SQIVND, per germline (reference sequence). Trimming cost V 6 bases and J 7 bases, with 16 bases left between them. CDR3 bases: TGTGCCAGTAGCCCACCCCCAGGGTGGGAGCAGTACTTC. As protein: CASSPPPGWEQYF.

The rearrangement joins TRBV19 to TRBJ1-1; TRBD1 aligns across 9 bases. Germline V gene data show CDR1 as LNHDA and CDR2 as SQIVND (reference sequence). The CDR3 consists of 16 residues. V lost 3 bases to trimming and J lost 5 bases; unmatched junction nucleotides: 10. The CDR3 DNA reads as TGTGCCAGTAGTATCTTCACCGGGACAGGGAGTACTGAAGCTTTCTTT. Translation gives CASSIFTGTGSTEAFF.

There are a few counts of this clonotype. The CDR3 loop reads CASSQVGVYEQFF. The CDR3 DNA follows: TGTGCCAGCAGCCAAGTAGGTGTGTATGAGCAGTTCTTC. The chain uses TRBV4-2 and TRBJ2-1; no reliable D call. This CDR3 spans 13 amino acids. Trimming pared 1 base from V and 8 bases from J, leaving 9 bases between. The germline gives CDR1 LGHNA, CDR2 YNFKEQ.